Reported below is one TCR beta chain. V shed 5 bases and J shed 3 bases, with 2 bases lying between them. The CDR3 loop spans 11 amino acids. Germline CDR1 SQVTM, CDR2 ANQGSEA. Sequencing used immunoSEQ multiplex PCR; TCRdb keeps in-frame clones, though not all of them. The top ten hold more than 20% of the sample, which has 100,000 to 150,000 clones, 80% to 90% seen once. The data were obtained in a study of T cell responses to AZD1222 COVID-19 vaccine. The chain recombines TRBV29-1 with TRBJ2-6; D gene unclear. Sample: peripheral blood, taken on day 0 of AZD1222 vaccination. The receptor comes from an adult in good health. In DNA, the CDR3 is TGCAGCGTTCTTGGGGCCAACGTCCTGACTTTC. Protein product: CSVLGANVLTF.